Listed below are T cell receptor beta chains from one sample, sequenced in a study of T cell repertoires in cytomegalovirus infection. TCRdb re-analysed the reads in MiXCR, keeping a single row per CDR3 protein. The data contain 550,000 to 700,000 distinct CDR3 sequences, 40% of them seen just once; the ten biggest clones take up roughly 50%. No antigen has been assigned to these receptors. Sequences were derived from cultured PBMCs, sampled from culture after CMV antigen stimulation. These receptors originate from a human donor in good health (CMV status not recorded). Some clones in this sample may be carry-over from other donors' samples. The CDR3 runs from the conserved cysteine through the conserved F or W. The D gene is left open where the match is weak. Some rows mark clone size as missing; the rest say once, few, many or name a class of expanded clone.

V gene: TRBV6-1
J gene: TRBJ1-5
clone size: few
CDR3 length: 12
D gene: NA
CDR3 protein: CASSDGYQPQHF
CDR3 DNA: TGTGCCAGCAGTGATGGGTATCAGCCCCAGCATTTT

V gene: TRBV7-6
J gene: TRBJ2-4
clone size: few
CDR3 length: 15
D gene: NA
CDR3 protein: CASSLSEGGVNIQYF
CDR3 DNA: TGTGCCAGCAGCTTATCGGAGGGAGGTGTAAACATTCAGTACTTC

V gene: TRBV2
J gene: TRBJ2-7
clone size: NA
CDR3 length: 15
D gene: NA
CDR3 protein: CASSDLAGTPGGQYF
CDR3 DNA: TGTGCCAGCAGTGATCTCGCAGGGACCCCTGGGGGGCAGTACTTC

V gene: TRBV11-2
J gene: TRBJ1-2
clone size: NA
CDR3 length: 14
D gene: NA
CDR3 protein: CASSEKLQGGGYTF
CDR3 DNA: TGTGCCAGCAGCGAAAAGCTTCAGGGTGGAGGCTACACCTTC

V gene: TRBV7-8
J gene: TRBJ2-2
clone size: NA
CDR3 length: 14
D gene: NA
CDR3 protein: CASSFLAGPGELFF
CDR3 DNA: TGTGCCAGCAGCTTTCTCGCGGGCCCAGGGGAGCTGTTTTTT

V gene: TRBV7-8
J gene: TRBJ2-5
clone size: NA
CDR3 length: 16
D gene: TRBD2
CDR3 protein: CASSWTSGRVSETQYF
CDR3 DNA: TGTGCCAGCAGCTGGACTAGCGGGAGAGTTTCAGAGACCCAGTACTTC

V gene: TRBV4-1
J gene: TRBJ2-1
clone size: few
CDR3 length: 12
D gene: NA
CDR3 protein: CASSQPYNEQFF
CDR3 DNA: TGCGCCAGCAGCCAACCCTACAATGAGCAGTTCTTC

V gene: TRBV6-6
J gene: TRBJ2-7
clone size: NA
CDR3 length: 16
D gene: NA
CDR3 protein: CASSVTPIWLSYEQYF
CDR3 DNA: TGTGCCAGCAGTGTCACCCCTATTTGGCTTTCCTACGAGCAGTACTTC

V gene: TRBV19
J gene: TRBJ2-5
clone size: NA
CDR3 length: 16
D gene: TRBD2
CDR3 protein: CASSPRGGLGIKTQYF
CDR3 DNA: TGTGCCAGTAGTCCCCGCGGGGGGCTGGGGATAAAGACCCAGTACTTC

V gene: TRBV7-2
J gene: TRBJ2-5
clone size: few
CDR3 length: 15
D gene: TRBD2
CDR3 protein: CASSLAGMGMETQYF
CDR3 DNA: TGTGCCAGCAGCCTAGCGGGGATGGGGATGGAGACCCAGTACTTC

V gene: TRBV19
J gene: TRBJ2-7
clone size: NA
CDR3 length: 14
D gene: TRBD1
CDR3 protein: CASSISQGAHEQYF
CDR3 DNA: TGTGCCAGTAGTATATCGCAGGGGGCCCACGAGCAGTACTTC

V gene: TRBV7-8
J gene: TRBJ2-7
clone size: NA
CDR3 length: 17
D gene: TRBD1
CDR3 protein: CASSRARGQGAIYVQYF
CDR3 DNA: TGTGCCAGCAGCCGCGCGAGGGGGCAGGGGGCAATCTACGTGCAGTACTTC

V gene: TRBV6-2/TRBV6-3
J gene: TRBJ2-1
clone size: few
CDR3 length: 15
D gene: TRBD2
CDR3 protein: CASSYSGLANNEQFF
CDR3 DNA: TGTGCCAGCAGTTACTCGGGACTAGCGAACAATGAGCAGTTCTTC

V gene: TRBV12-3/TRBV12-4
J gene: TRBJ1-1
clone size: NA
CDR3 length: 12
D gene: NA
CDR3 protein: CASRDEGIEAFF
CDR3 DNA: TGTGCCAGCAGGGACGAGGGGATAGAAGCTTTCTTT

V gene: TRBV12-5
J gene: TRBJ2-5
clone size: NA
CDR3 length: 16
D gene: NA
CDR3 protein: CASGPYRVPYQETQYF
CDR3 DNA: TGTGCTAGTGGACCATACAGGGTCCCGTACCAAGAGACCCAGTACTTC

V gene: TRBV7-2
J gene: TRBJ1-2
clone size: many
CDR3 length: 13
D gene: NA
CDR3 protein: CASSYVSTYGYTF
CDR3 DNA: TGTGCCAGCAGCTATGTGTCAACCTATGGCTACACCTTC

V gene: TRBV20-1
J gene: TRBJ1-5
clone size: NA
CDR3 length: 13
D gene: TRBD1
CDR3 protein: CSAGRDRNQPQHF
CDR3 DNA: TGCAGTGCCGGCCGGGACAGAAATCAGCCCCAGCATTTT

V gene: TRBV7-2
J gene: TRBJ2-5
clone size: many
CDR3 length: 15
D gene: NA
CDR3 protein: CASRSNSLALETQYF
CDR3 DNA: TGTGCCAGCAGATCAAATTCTCTGGCCCTAGAGACCCAGTACTTC

V gene: TRBV7-2
J gene: TRBJ2-7
clone size: NA
CDR3 length: 15
D gene: TRBD2
CDR3 protein: CASSLTAGVENEQYF
CDR3 DNA: TGTGCCAGCAGCTTAACAGCGGGAGTCGAAAACGAGCAGTACTTC

V gene: TRBV7-2
J gene: TRBJ1-2
clone size: NA
CDR3 length: 14
D gene: TRBD1
CDR3 protein: CASSRAGTDYGYTF
CDR3 DNA: TGTGCCAGCAGCCGAGCGGGGACAGACTATGGCTACACCTTC

V gene: TRBV7-6
J gene: TRBJ1-4
clone size: NA
CDR3 length: 13
D gene: TRBD1
CDR3 protein: CASRGQENEKLFF
CDR3 DNA: TGTGCCAGCAGAGGACAGGAGAATGAAAAACTGTTTTTT

V gene: TRBV7-6
J gene: TRBJ2-1
clone size: NA
CDR3 length: 13
D gene: NA
CDR3 protein: CASSLNSVNEQFF
CDR3 DNA: TGTGCCAGCAGCTTAAATTCCGTCAACGAGCAGTTCTTC

V gene: TRBV29-1
J gene: TRBJ1-1
clone size: few
CDR3 length: 12
D gene: NA
CDR3 protein: CSGAGAVGEAFF
CDR3 DNA: TGCTCGGGGGCAGGGGCTGTTGGTGAAGCTTTCTTT

V gene: TRBV7-8
J gene: TRBJ2-2
clone size: NA
CDR3 length: 12
D gene: NA
CDR3 protein: CASYPGNGELFF
CDR3 DNA: TGTGCCAGCTATCCAGGGAACGGGGAGCTGTTTTTT

V gene: TRBV18
J gene: TRBJ2-7
clone size: NA
CDR3 length: 15
D gene: TRBD1
CDR3 protein: CASSPGQPVSYEQYF
CDR3 DNA: TGTGCCAGCTCACCGGGACAGCCAGTATCCTACGAGCAGTACTTC

V gene: TRBV27
J gene: TRBJ2-7
clone size: few
CDR3 length: 14
D gene: NA
CDR3 protein: CASSYGATTYEQYF
CDR3 DNA: TGTGCCAGCAGCTATGGCGCCACAACCTACGAGCAGTACTTC